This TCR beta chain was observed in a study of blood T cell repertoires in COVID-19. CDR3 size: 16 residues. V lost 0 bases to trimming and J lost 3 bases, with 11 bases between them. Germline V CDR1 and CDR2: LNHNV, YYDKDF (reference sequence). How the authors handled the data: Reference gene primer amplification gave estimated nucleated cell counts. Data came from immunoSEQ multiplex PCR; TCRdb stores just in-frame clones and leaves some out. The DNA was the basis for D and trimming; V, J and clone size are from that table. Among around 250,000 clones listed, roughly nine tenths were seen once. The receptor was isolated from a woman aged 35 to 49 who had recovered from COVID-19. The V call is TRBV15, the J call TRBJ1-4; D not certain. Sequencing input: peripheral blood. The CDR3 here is CATSRDQAGANEKLFF. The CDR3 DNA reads TGTGCCACCAGCAGAGATCAGGCGGGTGCTAATGAAAAACTGTTTTTT.